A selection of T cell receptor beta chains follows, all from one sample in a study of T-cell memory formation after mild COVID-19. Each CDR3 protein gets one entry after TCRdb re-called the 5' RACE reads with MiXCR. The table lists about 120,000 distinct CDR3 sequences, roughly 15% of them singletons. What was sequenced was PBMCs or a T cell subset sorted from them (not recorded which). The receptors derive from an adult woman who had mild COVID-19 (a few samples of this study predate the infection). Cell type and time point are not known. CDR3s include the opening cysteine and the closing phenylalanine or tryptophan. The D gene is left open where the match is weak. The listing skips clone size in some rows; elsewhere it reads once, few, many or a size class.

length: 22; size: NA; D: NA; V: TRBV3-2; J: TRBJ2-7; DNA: TGTGCCAGCAGCCCGATAGAAACAAAAACCGGACTAGCGGACGACCTATTCTACGAGCAGTACTTC; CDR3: CASSPIETKTGLADDLFYEQYF
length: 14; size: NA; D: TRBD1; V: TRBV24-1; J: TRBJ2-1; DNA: TGTGCCACCAGTAGGCAGGGGGCTTACAATGAGCAGTTCTTC; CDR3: CATSRQGAYNEQFF
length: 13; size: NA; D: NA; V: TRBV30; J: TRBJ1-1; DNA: TGTGCCTGGAGTCCTATCCAGGTCACTGAAGCTTTCTTT; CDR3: CAWSPIQVTEAFF
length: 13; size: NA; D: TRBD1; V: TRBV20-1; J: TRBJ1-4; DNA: TGCAGTGCCAGACAGGGTGTAGGTGAAAAACTGTTTTTT; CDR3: CSARQGVGEKLFF
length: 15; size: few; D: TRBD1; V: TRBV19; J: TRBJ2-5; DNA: TGTGCCAGTAGTATTCGGACAGGGGCCCAAGAGACCCAGTACTTC; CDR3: CASSIRTGAQETQYF
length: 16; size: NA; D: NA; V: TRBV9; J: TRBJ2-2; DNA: TGTGCCAGCAGCGTAGGGTCCCTCGGAGGCTCCGGGGAGCTGTTTTTT; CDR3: CASSVGSLGGSGELFF
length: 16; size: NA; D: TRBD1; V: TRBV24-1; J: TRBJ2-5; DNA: TGTGCCACCAGTGAACCGGGACAGGGGTGGCAAGAGACCCAGTACTTC; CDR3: CATSEPGQGWQETQYF
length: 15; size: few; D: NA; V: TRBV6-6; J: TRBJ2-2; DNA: TGTGCCAGCAGGGGGGGGGCCAGGGGCACCGGGGAGCTGTTTTTT; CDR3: CASRGGARGTGELFF
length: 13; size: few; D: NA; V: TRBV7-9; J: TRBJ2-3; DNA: TGTGCCAGCAGCCCACCACAGTCCGATACGCAGTATTTT; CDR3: CASSPPQSDTQYF
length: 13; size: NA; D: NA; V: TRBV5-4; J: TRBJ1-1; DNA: TGTGCCAGCAGAACCGATTGGGACACTGAAGCTTTCTTT; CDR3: CASRTDWDTEAFF
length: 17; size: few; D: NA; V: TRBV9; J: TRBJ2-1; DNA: TGTGCCAGCAGCCCCCAAGGTGGAACAGCAGGATACAATGAGCAGTTCTTC; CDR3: CASSPQGGTAGYNEQFF
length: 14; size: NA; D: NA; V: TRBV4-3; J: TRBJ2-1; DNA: TGCGCCAGCAGCCAAGTAGATAGCGGCAATGAGCAGTTCTTC; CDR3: CASSQVDSGNEQFF
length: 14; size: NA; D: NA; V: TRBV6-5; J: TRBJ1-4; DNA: TGTGCCAGCAGTTACTCGGGGAGATCTGAAAAACTGTTTTTT; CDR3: CASSYSGRSEKLFF
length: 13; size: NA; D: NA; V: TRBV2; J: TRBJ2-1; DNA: TGTGCCAGCACCTCAGAGGCGTACAATGAGCAGTTCTTC; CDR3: CASTSEAYNEQFF
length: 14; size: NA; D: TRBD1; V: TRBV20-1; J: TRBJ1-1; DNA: TGCAGTGCTTACGCCACAGGGGGAGGAACTGAAGCTTTCTTT; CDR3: CSAYATGGGTEAFF
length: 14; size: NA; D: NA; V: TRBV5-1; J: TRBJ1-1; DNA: TGCGCCAGCAGCTTGTGGGGGGCGGGTACTGAAGCTTTCTTT; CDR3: CASSLWGAGTEAFF
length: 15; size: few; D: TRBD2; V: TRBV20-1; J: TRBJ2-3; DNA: TGCAGTGCTATTCTAGCGGGGGCATCACTCGGTACGCAGTATTTT; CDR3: CSAILAGASLGTQYF
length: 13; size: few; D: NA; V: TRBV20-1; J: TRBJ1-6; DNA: TGCAGTGCTAGGGGGGTAAATAATTCACCCCTCCACTTT; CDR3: CSARGVNNSPLHF
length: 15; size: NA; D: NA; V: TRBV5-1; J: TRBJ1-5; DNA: TGCGCCAGCAGCCGAGAGGGCGGGGCGAATCAGCCCCAGCATTTT; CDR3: CASSREGGANQPQHF
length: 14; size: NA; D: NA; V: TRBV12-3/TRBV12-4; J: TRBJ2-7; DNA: TGTGCCAGCAGTTCCGCGAGACTCGGGGCCGAGCAGTACTTC; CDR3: CASSSARLGAEQYF